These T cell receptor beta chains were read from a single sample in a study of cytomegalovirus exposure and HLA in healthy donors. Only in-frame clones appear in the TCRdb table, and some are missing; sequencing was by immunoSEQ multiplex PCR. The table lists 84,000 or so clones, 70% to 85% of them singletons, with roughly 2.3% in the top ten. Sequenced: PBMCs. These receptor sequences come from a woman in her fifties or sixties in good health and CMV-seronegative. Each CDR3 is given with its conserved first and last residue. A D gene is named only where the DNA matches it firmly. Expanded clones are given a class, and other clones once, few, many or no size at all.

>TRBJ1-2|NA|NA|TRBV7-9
CASSLDKNYGYTF
TGTGCCAGCAGCTTGGACAAGAACTATGGCTACACCTTC
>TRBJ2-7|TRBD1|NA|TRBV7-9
CAIQGVSTDEQYF
TGTGCCATCCAGGGGGTATCTACCGACGAGCAGTACTTC
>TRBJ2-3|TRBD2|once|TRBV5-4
CASSLSPIAGPDTQYF
TGTGCCAGCAGCTTGTCTCCGATAGCGGGCCCAGATACGCAGTATTTT
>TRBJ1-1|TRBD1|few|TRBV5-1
CASSLDHGQGGEAFF
TGCGCCAGCAGCTTGGACCATGGACAGGGGGGCGAAGCTTTCTTT
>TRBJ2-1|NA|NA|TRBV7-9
CASSPVGGSSYNEQFF
TGTGCCAGCAGCCCAGTCGGGGGAAGCTCCTACAATGAGCAGTTCTTC
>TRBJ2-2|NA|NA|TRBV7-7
CASKREDEGDTGELFF
TGTGCTAGCAAAAGGGAGGATGAAGGGGACACCGGGGAGCTGTTTTTT
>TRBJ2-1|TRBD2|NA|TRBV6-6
CASARPSGGAGEQFF
TGTGCCAGCGCAAGGCCTAGCGGGGGGGCAGGTGAGCAGTTCTTC
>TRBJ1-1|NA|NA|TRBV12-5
CASGSDKMNTEAFF
TGTGCTAGTGGTTCGGACAAGATGAACACTGAAGCTTTCTTT
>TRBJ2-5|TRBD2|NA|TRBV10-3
CAISDGGSSGRETQYF
TGTGCCATCAGTGACGGGGGCTCTAGCGGGAGGGAGACCCAGTACTTC
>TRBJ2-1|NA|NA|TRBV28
CASTKTGSSYNEQFF
TGTGCCAGCACAAAAACGGGGAGCTCCTACAATGAGCAGTTCTTC
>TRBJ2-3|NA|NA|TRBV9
CASSVGGLSTDTQYF
TGTGCCAGCAGCGTGGGGGGACTTAGCACAGATACGCAGTATTTT
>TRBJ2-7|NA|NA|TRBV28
CASSLGLRQGGSYEQYF
TGTGCCAGCAGTTTAGGATTAAGGCAGGGGGGTTCCTACGAGCAGTACTTC
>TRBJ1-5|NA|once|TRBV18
CASSPGSERQPQHF
TGTGCCAGCTCACCTGGCTCTGAGCGTCAGCCCCAGCATTTT
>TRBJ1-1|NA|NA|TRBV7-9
CASSLDGLNTEAFF
TGTGCCAGCAGCTTAGATGGGCTGAACACTGAAGCTTTCTTT
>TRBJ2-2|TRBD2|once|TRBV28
CASSSASGRAVIGGELFF
TGTGCCAGCAGTTCCGCTAGCGGGAGGGCCGTAATTGGCGGGGAGCTGTTTTTT
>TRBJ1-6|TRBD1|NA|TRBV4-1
CASSPGQGNYNSPLHF
TGCGCCAGCAGCCCGGGACAGGGGAACTATAATTCACCCCTCCACTTT
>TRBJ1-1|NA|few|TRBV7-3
CASSLMGGTEAFF
TGTGCCAGCAGCTTAATGGGGGGCACTGAAGCTTTCTTT
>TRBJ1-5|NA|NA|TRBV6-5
CASSSGMTNQPQHF
TGTGCCAGCAGTTCCGGGATGACCAATCAGCCCCAGCATTTT
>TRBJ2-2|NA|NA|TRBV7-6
CASSLGQGNTGELFF
TGTGCCAGCAGCTTAGGCCAGGGAAACACCGGGGAGCTGTTTTTT
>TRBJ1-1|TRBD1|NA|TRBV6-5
CASSQTGVVTEAFF
TGTGCCAGCAGTCAAACAGGGGTAGTAACTGAAGCTTTCTTT
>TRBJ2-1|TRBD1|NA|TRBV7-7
CASSTNPGQGNEQFF
TGTGCTAGCAGCACGAACCCGGGACAGGGGAATGAGCAGTTCTTC
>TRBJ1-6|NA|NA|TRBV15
CATSIRGEGLSYNSPLHF
TGTGCCACCAGCATAAGGGGGGAGGGGCTCTCCTATAATTCACCCCTCCACTTT
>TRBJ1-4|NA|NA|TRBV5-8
CASSLARTANEKLFF
TGTGCCAGCAGCTTGGCCAGAACAGCTAATGAAAAACTGTTTTTT
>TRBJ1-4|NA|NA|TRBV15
CATSKEGANEKLFF
TGTGCCACCAGCAAGGAGGGAGCTAATGAAAAACTGTTTTTT
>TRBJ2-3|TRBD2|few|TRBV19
CASSPGLAGGGSDTQYF
TGTGCCAGTAGTCCGGGACTAGCGGGGGGCGGGTCAGATACGCAGTATTTT
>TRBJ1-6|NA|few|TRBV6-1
CASLSTGPFDSPLHF
TGTGCCAGTCTCTCGACAGGACCGTTTGATTCACCCCTCCACTTT
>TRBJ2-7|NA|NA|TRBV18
CASSPVTGSMHEQYF
TGTGCCAGCTCACCAGTTACAGGGTCAATGCACGAGCAGTACTTC
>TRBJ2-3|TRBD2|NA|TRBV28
CASSLGGEGRYTQYF
TGTGCCAGCAGTTTGGGGGGGGAGGGCCGATATACGCAGTATTTT
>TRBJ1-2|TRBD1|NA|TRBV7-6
CASSLEGQGLSNYGYTF
TGTGCCAGCAGCTTAGAGGGACAGGGCCTCTCTAACTATGGCTACACCTTC
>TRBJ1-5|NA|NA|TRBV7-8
CASSPSPRTLSNQPQHF
TGTGCCAGCAGCCCTAGCCCGAGAACATTGAGCAATCAGCCCCAGCATTTT
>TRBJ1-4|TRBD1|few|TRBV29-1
CSGRDSTNFLFF
TGCAGCGGCCGGGACAGTACTAATTTCCTGTTTTTT
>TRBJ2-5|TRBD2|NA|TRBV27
CASSRLAGQETQYF
TGTGCCAGCAGCCGACTAGCGGGGCAAGAGACCCAGTACTTC
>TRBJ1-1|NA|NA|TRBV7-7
CASSLTLNTEAFF
TGTGCTAGCAGCTTGACACTGAACACTGAAGCTTTCTTT
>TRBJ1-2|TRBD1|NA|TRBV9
CASSGTRTGGGYTF
TGTGCCAGCAGCGGGACCAGGACAGGCGGGGGCTACACCTTC
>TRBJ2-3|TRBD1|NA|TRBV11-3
CASSLFTGDTDTQYF
TGTGCCAGCAGCTTATTTACAGGGGACACAGATACGCAGTATTTT
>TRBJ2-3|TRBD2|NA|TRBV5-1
CASSFGASGGLDTQYF
TGCGCCAGCAGCTTCGGGGCTAGCGGGGGGCTAGATACGCAGTATTTT
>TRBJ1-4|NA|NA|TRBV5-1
CASRSTGTNEKLFF
TGCGCCAGCCGATCGACAGGAACTAATGAAAAACTGTTTTTT
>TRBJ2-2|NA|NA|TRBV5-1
CASRSTIVQGTGELFF
TGCGCCAGCAGATCTACCATTGTACAGGGCACCGGGGAGCTGTTTTTT
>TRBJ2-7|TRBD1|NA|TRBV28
CASSPIGQGYEQYF
TGTGCCAGCAGTCCGATCGGACAGGGCTACGAGCAGTACTTC
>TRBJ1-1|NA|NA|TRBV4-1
CASSQVHPSQGTEAFF
TGCGCCAGCAGCCAAGTCCACCCGAGCCAGGGGACTGAAGCTTTCTTT
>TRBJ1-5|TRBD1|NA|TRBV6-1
CASSAGQGANNQPQHF
TGTGCCAGCAGTGCCGGACAGGGGGCCAACAATCAGCCCCAGCATTTT
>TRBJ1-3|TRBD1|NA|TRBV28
CASSPPGQGGNTIYF
TGTGCCAGCAGTCCTCCGGGACAGGGAGGAAACACCATATATTTT
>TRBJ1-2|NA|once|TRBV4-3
CASSLNKGYGYTF
TGCGCCAGCAGCCTAAACAAGGGGTATGGCTACACCTTC
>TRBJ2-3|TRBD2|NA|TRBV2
CASSELAADTQYF
TGTGCCAGCAGTGAACTAGCGGCAGATACGCAGTATTTT
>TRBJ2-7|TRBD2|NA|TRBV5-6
CASSLVTSGLGDYEQYF
TGTGCCAGCAGCTTGGTCACTAGCGGTCTCGGGGACTACGAGCAGTACTTC
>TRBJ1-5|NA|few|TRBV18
CASSPGTRDQPQHF
TGTGCCAGCTCACCAGGGACAAGGGATCAGCCCCAGCATTTT
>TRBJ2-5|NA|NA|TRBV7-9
CASSLSSQETQYF
TGTGCCAGCAGCTTAAGTAGCCAAGAGACCCAGTACTTC
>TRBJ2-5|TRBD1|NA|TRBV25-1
CASSDMGRGQVIETQYF
TGTGCCAGCAGTGATATGGGCCGAGGACAGGTGATAGAGACCCAGTACTTC
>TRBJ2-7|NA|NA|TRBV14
CASSHGQTYEQYF
TGTGCCAGCAGCCATGGACAGACCTACGAGCAGTACTTC
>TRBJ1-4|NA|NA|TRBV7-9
CASSLPGGTKFF
TGTGCCAGCAGCTTACCTGGCGGGACCAAATTTTTT
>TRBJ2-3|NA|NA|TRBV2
CASSRQFYTDTQYF
TGTGCCAGCAGTAGACAGTTCTACACAGATACGCAGTATTTT